The 25 T cell receptor beta chains below all came from one sample that was sequenced in a study of regulatory T cells in long-lasting Graves disease. Building the TCR beta libraries relied on iRepertoire HTBI primers, and CDR3 regions underwent Arm-PCR. MiXCR, applied by TCRdb to the multiplex PCR reads, yields one record per CDR3 protein. The table lists more than 350,000 distinct CDR3 sequences, around 20% of them singletons. Sample time point: persistent/refractory GD, antithyroid drugs over 5 years with positive TRAb. TCR sequences were obtained from RNA taken from PBMCs. This material consisted of peripheral blood mononuclear cells (PBMCs), taken when the disease was refractory, from a patient treated with antithyroid drugs. Receptor source: a female donor with Graves disease.

At least ten counts were recorded for this clonotype. The junction differs from germline at one of its ends, possibly a read error. This chain connects TRBV5-1 to TRBJ2-7; 8 bases align to TRBD2. From germline, CDR1 is SGHRS and CDR2 YFSETQ. The length of the CDR3 is 14 residues. CDR3 residues: CASSPRSGSYEQYF. CDR3 DNA: TGTGCCAGCAGCCCCCGAAGCGGGAGCTACGAGCAGTACTTC.

This clonotype was detected many times. V is TRBV6-1 and J is TRBJ2-3, with 11 bases matching TRBD2. Germline CDR1 is MNHNS and CDR2 is SASEGT. Trimming removed 6 bases from V and 2 bases from J; junction bases left unmatched: 4. The CDR3 loop spans 15 amino acids. In nucleotides, the CDR3 is TGTGCCAGCAGCAGGACTAGCGGGTACACAGATACGCAGTATTTT. It translates to CASSRTSGYTDTQYF.

The chain joins TRBV5-1 to TRBJ2-7; D is ambiguous. There are 13 residues in the CDR3. V lost 3 bases and J lost 6, with 13 bases in between. Germline CDR1 is SGHRS and CDR2 is YFSETQ. The chain's CDR3 is CASSSDPSGEQYF. The CDR3 coding sequence is TGCGCCAGCAGCTCTGATCCTTCGGGCGAGCAGTACTTC.

The chain has TRBV5-1 and TRBJ1-1; no clear D gene. The CDR3 totals 15 residues. The ends were cut back, 1 base at V and 5 bases at J, with 15 bases in the middle. The germline V gene encodes CDR1 SGHRS and CDR2 YFSETQ. The CDR3 spells CASSLSAGPRTEAFF. CDR3 DNA sequence: TGCGCCAGCAGCTTGAGTGCGGGCCCGAGAACTGAAGCTTTCTTT.

In the case of this clonotype: This may be a read error: a much more frequent sequence differs by one nucleotide. The chain is built from TRBV6-1 and TRBJ1-1; 7 nucleotides agree with TRBD1. The CDR3 sequence is 14 residues long. The J segment lost 1 base and the V segment lost 6 bases, leaving 5 bases of the junction unmatched. CDR1 and CDR2 (germline): MNHNS, SASEGT. The CDR3 nucleotides are TGTGCCAGCAGGTCGGGACAGAAGAACACTGAAGCTTTCTTT. This encodes CASRSGQKNTEAFF.

This clonotype has a count of ten or more. The rearrangement links TRBV28 to TRBJ1-1; D not resolved. The V gene lost 8 bases and the J gene lost 1 base, with 8 bases spanning the gap. The CDR3 has 12 amino acids. Germline loops: CDR1 MDHEN, CDR2 SYDVKM. CDR3 sequence (DNA): TGTGCCAGCTATTCCGCGAACACTGAAGCTTTCTTT. Its translation is CASYSANTEAFF.

This clonotype was detected only a few times. The rearrangement joins TRBV5-1 to TRBJ2-7; 7 bases are shared with TRBD1. Germline V gene lookup returns CDR1 SGHRS and CDR2 YFSETQ. V was clipped by 5 bases and J by 5 bases; unmatched bases: 10. This CDR3 has 14 residues. The CDR3 DNA reads as TGCGCCAGCAGGCCGACAGGGTGGGCCGACGAGCAGTACTTC. This translates into CASRPTGWADEQYF.

Remarks on this clonotype: A much larger clone differs by one base, so this may be a read error. The CDR3 nucleotides read TGTGCCAGCAGTTTCTCGGTGGAAGAGACCCAGTACTTC. Its protein product is CASSFSVEETQYF. This chain connects TRBV27 to TRBJ2-5; D is uncertain. Germline loops: CDR1 MNHEY, CDR2 SMNVEV (reference sequence). This CDR3 spans 13 amino acids. Trimming left V 3 bases short and J 3 bases short, with 8 bases between.

The chain combines TRBV29-1 with TRBJ2-3, with 7 positions matching TRBD2. This CDR3 is built from 15 residues. Germline V gene lookup returns CDR1 SQVTM and CDR2 ANQGSEA. V shed 0 bases, J shed 2 bases, and the junction held 5 bases outside the gene matches. The CDR3 loop is CSVEEGGSPTDTQYF. DNA for the CDR3: TGCAGCGTTGAAGAGGGCGGGAGCCCCACAGATACGCAGTATTTT.

This clonotype was counted only a few times. V usage is TRBV7-6 and J usage is TRBJ1-1; D unresolved. V was trimmed by 3 bases and J by 4 bases, leaving 12 bases between them. Germline CDR1 is SGHVS and CDR2 is FNYEAQ. This CDR3 is 14 amino acids long. CDR3 coding DNA: TGTGCCAGCAGCTTTCGACCACAAAGCACTGAAGCTTTCTTT. Amino acids: CASSFRPQSTEAFF.

The rearrangement joins TRBV10-3 to TRBJ2-1, with D possibly being TRBD1 (6 bases). The CDR3 sequence is 12 residues long. The germline gives CDR1 ENHRY, CDR2 SYGVKD. V gave up 6 bases and J gave up 8 bases, with 11 bases separating them. Here the CDR3 DNA reads TGTGCCATCAGCGTACAGGGCGATGAGCAGTTCTTC. Translated: CAISVQGDEQFF.

This clonotype appeared a few times. The chain combines TRBV20-1 with TRBJ2-7, with D perhaps TRBD1 (5 bases). The CDR3 is 13 amino acids. The germline CDR1 and CDR2 sequences are DFQATT and SNEGSKA (reference sequence). V was clipped by 3 bases and J by 5 bases, with 14 bases between them. The CDR3, as DNA: TGCAGTGCTAGGCAGGGAATCGGCAACGAGCAGTACTTC. Its protein is CSARQGIGNEQYF.

Many counts were recorded for this clonotype. CDR3 amino acids: CASRGTGQPEQYF. CDR3 sequence (DNA): TGTGCCAGCAGGGGTACGGGACAGCCAGAGCAGTACTTC. The J gene is TRBJ2-7, the V gene TRBV6-1; 7 nucleotides align to TRBD1. Germline V gene lookup returns CDR1 MNHNS and CDR2 SASEGT. V shed 6 bases, J shed 7 bases, and the junction held 9 bases outside the gene matches. There are 13 residues in the CDR3.

This clonotype was observed a handful of times. The chain employs TRBV5-6 and TRBJ1-2; weak D call: TRBD1 (5 bases). The CDR3 loop spans 14 amino acids. Trimming took 6 bases from V and 6 from J, leaving 18 bases between them. Germline V gene data show CDR1 as SGHDT and CDR2 as YYEEEE. This chain's CDR3 is CASNPRGAVDGYTF. The CDR3 nucleotides are TGTGCCAGCAACCCTCGTGGGGCAGTCGATGGCTACACCTTC.

This clonotype was picked up many times. This chain uses TRBV28 with TRBJ2-7; 9 bases line up with TRBD2. Looked up from germline, CDR1 is MDHEN and CDR2 is SYDVKM. Unmatched junction bases numbered 14, after V lost 10 bases and J lost 1 base. This CDR3 has 16 amino acids. The CDR3 is CATTRNSGRPSYEQYF. Written as DNA, the CDR3 is TGTGCCACCACCCGGAATAGCGGGAGACCTTCCTACGAGCAGTACTTC.

This clonotype was detected many times. The genes are TRBV2 and TRBJ2-7; D tentatively fits TRBD1 or TRBD2 (5 bases each). CDR3 size: 12 residues. With 8 bases removed from V and 2 bases from J, the gap between germline ends came to 10 bases. Per germline, CDR1 SNHLY and CDR2 FYNNEI. CDR3 in DNA: TGTGCCAGCCGGGACCGAACCTACGAGCAGTACTTC. Encoded protein: CASRDRTYEQYF.

Concerning this clonotype: A much larger clone lies a single base off, so this may be a read error. The chain is built from TRBV12-3 or TRBV12-4 and TRBJ1-1; 9 bases agree with TRBD1. The CDR3 contains 14 residues. Germline trimming cut 5 bases from V and 5 bases from J; bases unmatched to any gene: 6. CDR3 sequence: CASSALGTGTEAFF. The CDR3 nucleotides read TGTGCCAGCAGTGCGCTTGGGACAGGGACTGAAGCTTTCTTT.

At least ten counts were recorded for this clonotype. The gene calls are TRBV28 and TRBJ1-4; D possibly corresponds to TRBD1 (5 bases). The CDR3 loop spans 17 amino acids. V gave up 6 bases and J gave up 4 bases, with 21 bases separating them. Germline V lookup: CDR1 MDHEN, CDR2 SYDVKM. CDR3 nucleotide sequence: TGTGCCAGCAGCCACTACTCAGGGTTGGATTTTAATGAAAAACTGTTTTTT. It encodes CASSHYSGLDFNEKLFF.

The J gene is TRBJ1-5, the V gene TRBV19; TRBD1 is a possible D gene (5 bases). The CDR3 has 16 residues. Trimming pared 7 bases from V and 0 bases from J, leaving 16 bases between. Germline CDR1 LNHDA, CDR2 SQIVND (reference sequence). CDR3 amino acids: CASNVGTQHSNQPQHF. CDR3 DNA: TGTGCCAGTAATGTCGGGACCCAGCATAGCAATCAGCCCCAGCATTTT.

This clonotype was observed at least ten times. The J gene is TRBJ1-6, the V gene TRBV6-1; 8 positions match TRBD1. The CDR3 spans 15 residues. Per germline, CDR1 MNHNS and CDR2 SASEGT. V trimming: 6 bases; J trimming: 8 bases; junction bases outside the gene matches: 9. The CDR3 sequence is CASSWGQATHSPLHF. DNA of the CDR3: TGTGCCAGCAGCTGGGGACAGGCCACTCATTCACCCCTCCACTTT.

This clonotype came up many times. The chain recombines TRBV28 with TRBJ1-2; 8 nucleotides line up with TRBD1. V trimming: 3 bases; J trimming: 4 bases; junction bases outside the gene matches: 7. Germline V gene sequence: CDR1 MDHEN, CDR2 SYDVKM. There are 15 residues in the CDR3. The CDR3 sequence: CASSLGAGGGYGYTF. In DNA, the CDR3 is TGTGCCAGCAGTTTGGGGGCAGGGGGCGGCTATGGCTACACCTTC.

The table lists this clonotype with a few counts. The chain uses TRBV3-1 and TRBJ2-6; TRBD2 is a possible D gene (5 bases). The CDR3 is 18 amino acids. Germline V gene data show CDR1 as LGHDT and CDR2 as YNNKEL (reference sequence). V lost 0 bases and J lost 0, with 12 bases in between. In DNA, the CDR3 is TGTGCCAGCAGCCAAGAGTCGCGGACTCACTCTGGGGCCAACGTCCTGACTTTC. Protein sequence: CASSQESRTHSGANVLTF.

This chain connects TRBV4-1 to TRBJ2-7, with D maybe TRBD2 (6 bases). The CDR3 consists of 14 residues. Trimming took 3 bases from V and 2 from J, leaving 11 bases between them. Germline V CDR1 and CDR2: MGHRA, YSYEKL. CDR3 in amino acids: CASSHGSGPYEQYF. The DNA of the CDR3 is TGCGCCAGCAGCCACGGTAGCGGCCCCTACGAGCAGTACTTC.

This clonotype was counted a single time. The rearrangement joins TRBV11-2 to TRBJ1-5; D is uncertain. Germline V gene data show CDR1 as SGHAT and CDR2 as FQNNGV. Deletions cut 2 bases from V and 4 bases from J, with 6 bases between. The CDR3 has 13 residues. The CDR3 nucleotides are TGTGCCAGCAGCTTAACCGAGAATCAGCCCCAGCATTTT. Translation gives CASSLTENQPQHF.

The rearrangement joins TRBV4-1 to TRBJ1-5, with D perhaps TRBD1 (5 bases). The V end was cut by 0 bases, the J end by 5 bases, with 8 bases between. CDR1 is MGHRA and CDR2 is YSYEKL in the germline V gene. The CDR3 consists of 14 residues. For the CDR3, the DNA is TGCGCCAGCAGCCAAGAGGGGGGATATCAGCCCCAGCATTTT. The encoded protein is CASSQEGGYQPQHF.